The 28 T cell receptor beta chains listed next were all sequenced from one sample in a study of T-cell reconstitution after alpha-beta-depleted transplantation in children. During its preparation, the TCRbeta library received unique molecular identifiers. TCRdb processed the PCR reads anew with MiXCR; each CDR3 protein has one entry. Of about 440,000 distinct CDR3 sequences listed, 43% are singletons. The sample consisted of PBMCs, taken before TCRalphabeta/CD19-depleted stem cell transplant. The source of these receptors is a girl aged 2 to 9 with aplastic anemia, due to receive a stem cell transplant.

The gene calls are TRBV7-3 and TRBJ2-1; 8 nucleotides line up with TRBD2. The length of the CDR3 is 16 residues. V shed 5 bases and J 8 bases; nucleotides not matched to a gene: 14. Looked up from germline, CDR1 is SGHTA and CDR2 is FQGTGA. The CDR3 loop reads CASSAHLAGGIHEQFF. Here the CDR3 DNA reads TGTGCCAGCAGCGCCCATTTGGCGGGAGGAATCCATGAGCAGTTCTTC.

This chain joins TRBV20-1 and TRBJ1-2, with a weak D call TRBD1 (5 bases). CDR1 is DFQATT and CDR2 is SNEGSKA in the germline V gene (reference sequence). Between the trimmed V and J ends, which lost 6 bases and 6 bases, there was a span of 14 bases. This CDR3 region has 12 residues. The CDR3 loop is CSAPRGDNGYTF. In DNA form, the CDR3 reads TGCAGTGCGCCTCGAGGGGATAATGGCTACACCTTC.

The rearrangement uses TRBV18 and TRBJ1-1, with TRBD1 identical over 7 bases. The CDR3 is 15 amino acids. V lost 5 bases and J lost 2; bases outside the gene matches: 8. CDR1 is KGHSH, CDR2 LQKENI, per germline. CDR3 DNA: TGTGCCAGCTCATCCGACAGGGTACCCAACACTGAAGCTTTCTTT. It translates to CASSSDRVPNTEAFF.

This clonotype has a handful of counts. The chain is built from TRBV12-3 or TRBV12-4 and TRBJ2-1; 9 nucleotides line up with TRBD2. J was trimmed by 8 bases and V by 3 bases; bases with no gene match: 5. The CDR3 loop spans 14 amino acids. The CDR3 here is CASSLAGGVYEQFF. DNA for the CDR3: TGTGCCAGCAGTTTGGCGGGAGGGGTCTATGAGCAGTTCTTC.

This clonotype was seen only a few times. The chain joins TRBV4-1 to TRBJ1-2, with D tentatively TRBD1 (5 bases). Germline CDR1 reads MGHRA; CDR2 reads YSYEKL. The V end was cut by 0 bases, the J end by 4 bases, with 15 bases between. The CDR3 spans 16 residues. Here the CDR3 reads CASSQEGGGASYGYTF. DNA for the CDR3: TGCGCCAGCAGCCAAGAAGGTGGGGGTGCAAGCTATGGCTACACCTTC.

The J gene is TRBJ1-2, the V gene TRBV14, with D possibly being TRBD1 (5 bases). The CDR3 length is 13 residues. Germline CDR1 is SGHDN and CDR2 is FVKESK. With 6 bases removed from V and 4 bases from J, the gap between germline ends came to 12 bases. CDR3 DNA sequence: TGTGCCAGCAGATCGAAAGACAGCTATGGCTACACCTTC. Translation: CASRSKDSYGYTF.

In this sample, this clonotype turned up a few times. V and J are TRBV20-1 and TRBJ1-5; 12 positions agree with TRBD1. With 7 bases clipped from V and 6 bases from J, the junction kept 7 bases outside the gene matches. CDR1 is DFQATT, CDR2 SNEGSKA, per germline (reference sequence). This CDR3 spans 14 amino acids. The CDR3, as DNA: TGCAGTGTTACGGGGACAGGGGGCAGTCAGCCCCAGCATTTT. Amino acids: CSVTGTGGSQPQHF.

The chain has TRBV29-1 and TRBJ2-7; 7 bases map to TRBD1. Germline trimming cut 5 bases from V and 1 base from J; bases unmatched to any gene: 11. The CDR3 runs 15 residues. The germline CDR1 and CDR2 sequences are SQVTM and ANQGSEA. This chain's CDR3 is CSVHRTGSPSYEQYF. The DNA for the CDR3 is TGCAGCGTTCACCGGACAGGTTCTCCTTCCTACGAGCAGTACTTC.

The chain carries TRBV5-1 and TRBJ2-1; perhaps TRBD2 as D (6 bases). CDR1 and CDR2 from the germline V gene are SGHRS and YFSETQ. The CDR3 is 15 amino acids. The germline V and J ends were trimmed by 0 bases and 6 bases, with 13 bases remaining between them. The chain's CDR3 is CASSLVAAQANEQFF. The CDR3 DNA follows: TGCGCCAGCAGCTTGGTAGCGGCCCAGGCCAATGAGCAGTTCTTC.

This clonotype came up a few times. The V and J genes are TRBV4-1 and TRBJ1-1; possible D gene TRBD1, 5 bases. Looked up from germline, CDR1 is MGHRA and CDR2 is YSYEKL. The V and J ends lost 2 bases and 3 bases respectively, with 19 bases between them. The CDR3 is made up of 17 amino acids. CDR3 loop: CASSQIGRLGGDTEAFF. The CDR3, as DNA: TGCGCCAGCAGCCAAATCGGACGTCTGGGGGGGGACACTGAAGCTTTCTTT.

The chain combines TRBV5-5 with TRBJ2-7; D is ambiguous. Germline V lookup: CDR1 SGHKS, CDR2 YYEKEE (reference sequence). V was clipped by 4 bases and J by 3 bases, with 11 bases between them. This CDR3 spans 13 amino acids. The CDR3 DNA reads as TGTGCCAGCAGCGCCAGCCCGTACTACGAGCAGTACTTC. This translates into CASSASPYYEQYF.

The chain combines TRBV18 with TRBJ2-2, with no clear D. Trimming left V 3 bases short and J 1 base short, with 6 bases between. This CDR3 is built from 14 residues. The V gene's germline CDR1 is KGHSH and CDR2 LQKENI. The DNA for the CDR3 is TGTGCCAGCTCACCGAACGAGAACACCGGGGAGCTGTTTTTT. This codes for CASSPNENTGELFF.

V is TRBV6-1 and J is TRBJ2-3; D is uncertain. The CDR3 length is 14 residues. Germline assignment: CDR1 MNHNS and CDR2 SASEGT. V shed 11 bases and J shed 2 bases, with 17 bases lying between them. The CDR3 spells CAAGPVLSTDTQYF. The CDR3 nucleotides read TGTGCCGCCGGACCGGTACTTTCCACAGATACGCAGTATTTT.

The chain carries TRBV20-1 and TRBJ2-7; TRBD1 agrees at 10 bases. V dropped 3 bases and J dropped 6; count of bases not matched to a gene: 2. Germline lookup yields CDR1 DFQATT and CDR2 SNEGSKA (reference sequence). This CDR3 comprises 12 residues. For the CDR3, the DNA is TGCAGTGCTAGCCGGGACAGGGGCGAGCAGTACTTC. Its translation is CSASRDRGEQYF.

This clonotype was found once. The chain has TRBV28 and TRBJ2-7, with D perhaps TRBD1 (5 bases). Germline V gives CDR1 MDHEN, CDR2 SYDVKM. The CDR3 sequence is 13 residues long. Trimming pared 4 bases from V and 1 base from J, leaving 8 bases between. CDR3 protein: CASSSDKSYEQYF. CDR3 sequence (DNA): TGTGCCAGCAGTTCGGACAAATCCTACGAGCAGTACTTC.

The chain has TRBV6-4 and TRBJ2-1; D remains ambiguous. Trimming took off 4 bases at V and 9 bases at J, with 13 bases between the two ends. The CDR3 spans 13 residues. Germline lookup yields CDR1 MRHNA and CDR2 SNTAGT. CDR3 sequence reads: CASSGTGMGEQFF. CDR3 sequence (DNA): TGTGCCAGCAGTGGCACGGGTATGGGTGAGCAGTTCTTC.

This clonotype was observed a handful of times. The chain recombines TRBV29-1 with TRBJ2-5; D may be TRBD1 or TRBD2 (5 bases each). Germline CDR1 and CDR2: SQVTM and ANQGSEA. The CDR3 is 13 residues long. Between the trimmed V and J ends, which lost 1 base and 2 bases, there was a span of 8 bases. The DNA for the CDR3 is TGCAGCGTTGAAGGGGACGGACAAGAGACCCAGTACTTC. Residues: CSVEGDGQETQYF.

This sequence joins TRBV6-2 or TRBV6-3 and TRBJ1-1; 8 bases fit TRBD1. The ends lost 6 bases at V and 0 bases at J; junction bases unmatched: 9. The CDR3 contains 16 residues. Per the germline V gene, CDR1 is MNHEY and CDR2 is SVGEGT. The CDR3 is CASSYTTTGVNTEAFF. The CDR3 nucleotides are TGTGCCAGCAGCTACACGACGACAGGGGTGAACACTGAAGCTTTCTTT.

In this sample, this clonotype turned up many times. The CDR3 region has the DNA TGCGCCAGCAGCAATTTGGAGCTCCGCACCGGGGAGCTGTTTTTT. Amino acids: CASSNLELRTGELFF. V gene TRBV5-1 combines with J gene TRBJ2-2; unclear D gene. Germline-derived CDR1 and CDR2 are SGHRS and YFSETQ. V dropped 4 bases and J dropped 4 bases, with 14 bases sitting between them. There are 15 residues in the CDR3.

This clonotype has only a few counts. This CDR3 is CASSIDRGNTGELFF. The CDR3 region has the DNA TGCGCCAGCAGCATCGACAGGGGCAACACCGGGGAGCTGTTTTTT. V gene TRBV5-1 combines with J gene TRBJ2-2; TRBD1 matches at 8 bases. With 4 bases clipped from V and 2 bases from J, the junction kept 4 bases outside the gene matches. This CDR3 has 15 amino acids. Looked up from germline, CDR1 is SGHRS and CDR2 is YFSETQ.

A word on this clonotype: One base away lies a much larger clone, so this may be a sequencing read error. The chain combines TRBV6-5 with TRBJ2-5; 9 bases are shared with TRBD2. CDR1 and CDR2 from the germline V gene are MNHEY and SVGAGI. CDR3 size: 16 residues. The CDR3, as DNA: TGTTCCAGCAGTTACATTGCGGGGGGGATTCAAGAGACCCAGTACTTC. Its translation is CSSSYIAGGIQETQYF.

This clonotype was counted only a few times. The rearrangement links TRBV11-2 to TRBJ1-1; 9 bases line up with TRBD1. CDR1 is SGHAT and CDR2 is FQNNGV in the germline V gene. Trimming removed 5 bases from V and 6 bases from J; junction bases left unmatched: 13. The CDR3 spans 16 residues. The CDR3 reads CASSQTGTGMAAEAFF. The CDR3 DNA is TGTGCCAGCAGCCAAACCGGGACAGGGATGGCCGCTGAAGCTTTCTTT.

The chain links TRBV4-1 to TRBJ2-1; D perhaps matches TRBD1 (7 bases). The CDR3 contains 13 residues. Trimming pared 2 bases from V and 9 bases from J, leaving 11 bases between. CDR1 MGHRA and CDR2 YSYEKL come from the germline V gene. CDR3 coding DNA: TGCGCCAGCAGCCAACCAGGGGGAGGTGAGCAGTTCTTC. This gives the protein CASSQPGGGEQFF.

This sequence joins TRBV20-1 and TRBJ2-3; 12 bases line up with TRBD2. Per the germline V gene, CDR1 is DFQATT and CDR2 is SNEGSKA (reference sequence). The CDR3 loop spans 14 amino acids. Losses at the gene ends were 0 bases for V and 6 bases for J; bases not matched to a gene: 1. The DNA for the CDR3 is TGCAGTGCTAGAGATGGGACTAGCGGGGATACGCAGTATTTT. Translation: CSARDGTSGDTQYF.

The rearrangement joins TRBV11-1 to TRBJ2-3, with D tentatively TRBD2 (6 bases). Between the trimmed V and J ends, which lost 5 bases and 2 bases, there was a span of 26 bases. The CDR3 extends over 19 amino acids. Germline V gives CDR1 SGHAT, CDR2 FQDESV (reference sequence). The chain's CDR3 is CASSPRRGGTTLNTDTQYF. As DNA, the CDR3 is TGTGCCAGCAGCCCACGGAGGGGCGGGACCACGCTAAACACAGATACGCAGTATTTT.

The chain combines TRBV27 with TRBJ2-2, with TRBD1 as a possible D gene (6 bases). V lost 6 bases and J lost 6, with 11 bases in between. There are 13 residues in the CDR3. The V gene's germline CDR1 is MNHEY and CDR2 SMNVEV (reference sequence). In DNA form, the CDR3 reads TGTGCCAGCAGCAGGGGCGACGCCGGGGAGCTGTTTTTT. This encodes CASSRGDAGELFF.

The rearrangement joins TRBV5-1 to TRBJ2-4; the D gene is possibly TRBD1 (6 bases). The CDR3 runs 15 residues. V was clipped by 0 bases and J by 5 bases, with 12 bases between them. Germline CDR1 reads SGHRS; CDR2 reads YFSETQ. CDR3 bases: TGCGCCAGCAGCTTGGAAATGGGGGCGGAAAACATTCAGTACTTC. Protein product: CASSLEMGAENIQYF.

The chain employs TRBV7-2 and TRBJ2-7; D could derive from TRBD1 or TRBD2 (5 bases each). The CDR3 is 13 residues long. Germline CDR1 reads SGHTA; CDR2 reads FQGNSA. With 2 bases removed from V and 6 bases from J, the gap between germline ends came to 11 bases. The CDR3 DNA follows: TGTGCCAGCAGCTTAAGGTCGGGGCGCGAGCAGTACTTC. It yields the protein CASSLRSGREQYF.